This TCR beta chain derives from a study of PD-1 and CTLA-4 blockade in melanoma. The method was immunoSEQ multiplex PCR; TCRdb's version includes in-frame clones alone and lacks a portion of them. The sample consists of 25,000 to 35,000 clones, roughly 89% of them appearing once. The CDR3 is 14 amino acids. The V end was cut by 0 bases, the J end by 4 bases, with 9 bases between. Germline lookup yields CDR1 GTSNPN and CDR2 SVGIG (reference sequence). V is TRBV30 and J is TRBJ2-2, with D possibly matching TRBD1 (6 bases). This sample comprised CD8+ T cells from peripheral blood, obtained before anti-PD-1 treatment. This TCR derives from a human donor with melanoma. The CDR3 coding sequence is TGTGCCTGGAGTGTTGGGGACACCACCGGGGAGCTGTTTTTT. Translating it yields CAWSVGDTTGELFF.